The clone carrying this TCR beta chain has only a few counts. The data originate from a study of blood T cell repertoires in COVID-19. The CDR3 spans 14 residues. Germline assignment: CDR1 MDHEN and CDR2 SYDVKM. The V and J ends lost 3 bases and 3 bases respectively, with 9 bases between them. The assay was immunoSEQ multiplex PCR, and TCRdb's table has in-frame clones only and misses some. This table has about 140,000 clones, 84% appearing once. The chain joins TRBV28 to TRBJ1-5, with D uncertain. This clonotype was sampled from a man aged 25 to 40 with COVID-19, enrolled during active disease. Sequenced material: peripheral blood. The CDR3 here is CASSFITVNQPQHF. CDR3 sequence (DNA): TGTGCCAGCAGTTTCATAACAGTCAATCAGCCCCAGCATTTT.